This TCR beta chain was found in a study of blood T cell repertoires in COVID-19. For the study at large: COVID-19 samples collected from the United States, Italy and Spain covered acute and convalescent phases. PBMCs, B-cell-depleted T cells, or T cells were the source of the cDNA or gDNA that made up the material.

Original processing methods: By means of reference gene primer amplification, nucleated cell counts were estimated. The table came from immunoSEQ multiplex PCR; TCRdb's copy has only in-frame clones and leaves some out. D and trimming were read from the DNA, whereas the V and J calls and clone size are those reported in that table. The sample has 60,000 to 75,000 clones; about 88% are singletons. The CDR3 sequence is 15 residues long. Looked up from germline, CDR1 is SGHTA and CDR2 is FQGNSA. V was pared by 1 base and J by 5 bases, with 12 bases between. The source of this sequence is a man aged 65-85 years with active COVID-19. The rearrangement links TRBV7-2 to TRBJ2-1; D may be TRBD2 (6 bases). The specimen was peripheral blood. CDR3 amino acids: CASSLDGGTHNEQFF. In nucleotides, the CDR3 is TGTGCCAGCAGCTTAGATGGCGGGACCCACAATGAGCAGTTCTTC.